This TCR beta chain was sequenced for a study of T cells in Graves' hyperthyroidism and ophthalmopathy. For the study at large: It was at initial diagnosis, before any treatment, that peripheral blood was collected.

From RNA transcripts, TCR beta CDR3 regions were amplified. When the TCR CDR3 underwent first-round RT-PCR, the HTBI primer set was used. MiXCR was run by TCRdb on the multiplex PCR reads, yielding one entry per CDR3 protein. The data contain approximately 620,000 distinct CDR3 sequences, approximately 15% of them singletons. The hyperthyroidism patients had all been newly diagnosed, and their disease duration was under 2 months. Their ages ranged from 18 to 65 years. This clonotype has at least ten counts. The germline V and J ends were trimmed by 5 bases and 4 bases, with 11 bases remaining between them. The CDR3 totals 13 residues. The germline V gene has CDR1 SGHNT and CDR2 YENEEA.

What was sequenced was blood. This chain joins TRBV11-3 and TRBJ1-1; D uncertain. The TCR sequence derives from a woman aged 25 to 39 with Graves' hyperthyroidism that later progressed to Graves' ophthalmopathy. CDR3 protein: CASSPSTITEAFF. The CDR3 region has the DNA TGTGCCAGCAGCCCTTCGACCATCACTGAAGCTTTCTTT.